This T cell receptor beta chain was obtained from a study of blood T cell repertoires in COVID-19. Categorization into cohorts depended on clinical history that participants reported. Profiled with immunoSEQ multiplex PCR; TCRdb holds only in-frame clones, not every one. The table records some 260,000 clones, about 89% of them present only once. Germline trimming cut 5 bases from V and 7 bases from J; bases unmatched to any gene: 3. Per the germline V gene, CDR1 is LNHNV and CDR2 is YYDKDF (reference sequence). The CDR3 is made up of 13 amino acids. The receptor's source is a middle-aged man who had recovered from COVID-19. Sequences were obtained from PBMCs or T cells enriched from blood (not recorded which). The chain couples TRBV15 to TRBJ1-4; 8 positions agree with TRBD1. CDR3 residues: CATSLQGAEKLFF. CDR3 coding DNA: TGTGCCACCAGCCTGCAGGGGGCTGAAAAACTGTTTTTT.